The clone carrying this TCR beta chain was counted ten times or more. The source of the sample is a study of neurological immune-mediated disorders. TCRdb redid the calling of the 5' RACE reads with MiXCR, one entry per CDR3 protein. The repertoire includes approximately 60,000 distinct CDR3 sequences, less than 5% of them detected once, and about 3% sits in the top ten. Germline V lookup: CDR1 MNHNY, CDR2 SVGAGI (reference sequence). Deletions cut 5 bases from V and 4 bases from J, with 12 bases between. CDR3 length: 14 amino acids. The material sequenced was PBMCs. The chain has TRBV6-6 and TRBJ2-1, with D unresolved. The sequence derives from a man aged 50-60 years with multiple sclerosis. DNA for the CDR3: TGTGCCAGCAGTCAGACCCGAGCTTACAATGAGCAGTTCTTC. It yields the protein CASSQTRAYNEQFF.